This passage covers 24 T cell receptor beta chains from one sample sequenced in a study of T cells after yellow fever vaccination. MiXCR, run by TCRdb on the 5' RACE reads, gives a single entry per CDR3 protein. The data hold some 110,000 distinct CDR3 sequences, with roughly 7.2% observed a single time. Sequenced material: CD4+ T cells sorted from PBMCs, taken roughly seven weeks after the first yellow fever vaccination. Receptor source: a man aged 18-30 years who received the YFV17D yellow fever vaccine.

This clonotype was seen more than once but under ten times. The rearrangement joins TRBV4-3 to TRBJ1-4; tentative D call: TRBD1 (5 bases). Germline CDR1 reads LGHNA; CDR2 reads YSLEER. V was trimmed by 0 bases and J by 13 bases, leaving 15 bases between them. This CDR3 is 14 amino acids long. The CDR3 region has the DNA TGCGCCAGCAGCCAAGAGCGCCAGGGTAATCCACTGTTTTTT. It is translated as CASSQERQGNPLFF.

This clonotype showed up many times. The genes are TRBV2 and TRBJ2-1, with 10 bases aligning to TRBD2. In germline, CDR1 is SNHLY, CDR2 FYNNEI. Unmatched junction bases numbered 13, after V lost 6 bases and J lost 5 bases. CDR3 size: 17 residues. The CDR3 coding sequence is TGTGCCAGCAGCCAGCGAGTAGCGGGGGGTAAAGACAATGAGCAGTTCTTC. Its protein product is CASSQRVAGGKDNEQFF. The full variable domain, its missing parts supplied by reference TRBV2 and TRBJ2-1, is EPEVTQTPSHQVTQMGQEVILRCVPISNHLYFYWYRQILGQKVEFLVSFYNNEISEKSEIFDDQFSVERPDGSNFTLKIRSTKLEDSAMYFCASSQRVAGGKDNEQFFGPGTRLTVL.

In this sample, this clonotype turned up a few times. The chain recombines TRBV29-1 with TRBJ2-1; D unresolved. The length of the CDR3 is 12 residues. V lost 5 bases, J lost 1 base, and 6 bases lay in between. Per germline, CDR1 SQVTM and CDR2 ANQGSEA. The CDR3 is CSVSHSYNEQFF. As DNA, the CDR3 is TGCAGCGTTTCTCATTCCTACAATGAGCAGTTCTTC.

This clonotype was detected ten times or more. This chain connects TRBV5-1 to TRBJ1-1, with D unresolved. Germline CDR1 and CDR2: SGHRS and YFSETQ. The CDR3 is 13 amino acids. Trimming removed 1 base from V and 1 base from J, with 5 bases in between. The CDR3 DNA reads TGCGCCAGCAGCTTGAACCAGAACACTGAAGCTTTCTTT. Its protein product is CASSLNQNTEAFF.

This clonotype was counted ten times or more. This chain links TRBV5-6 with TRBJ1-2, with D hard to call. CDR1 is SGHDT, CDR2 YYEEEE, per germline. The CDR3 totals 13 residues. V was shortened by 4 bases and J by 4 bases, with 11 bases between the two germline ends. The CDR3 here is CASSRRPGYGYTF. CDR3 coding DNA: TGTGCCAGCAGCAGACGGCCGGGCTATGGCTACACCTTC.

This clonotype was observed a few times. The chain joins TRBV5-1 to TRBJ2-1, with 7 bases fitting TRBD2. This CDR3 is 14 amino acids long. The germline V gene encodes CDR1 SGHRS and CDR2 YFSETQ. V lost 7 bases, J lost 6 bases, and 10 bases stayed unmatched. CDR3 protein: CASGPGLPLNEQFF. The DNA of the CDR3 is TGCGCCAGCGGTCCGGGACTACCCCTCAATGAGCAGTTCTTC.

This clonotype was picked up many times. V usage is TRBV5-4 and J usage is TRBJ2-1, with 7 positions matching TRBD2. V dropped 0 bases and J dropped 4; count of bases not matched to a gene: 4. This CDR3 spans 15 amino acids. Germline V gene sequence: CDR1 SGHNT, CDR2 YYREEE (reference sequence). CDR3 sequence: CASSLGQGGYNEQFF. For the CDR3, the DNA is TGTGCCAGCAGCTTGGGGCAGGGAGGGTACAATGAGCAGTTCTTC.

This clonotype was counted at least ten times. V gene TRBV20-1 combines with J gene TRBJ1-1; D call uncertain. The CDR3 totals 13 residues. Trimming cost V 3 bases and J 3 bases, with 11 bases left between them. The germline V gene encodes CDR1 DFQATT and CDR2 SNEGSKA (reference sequence). The CDR3 spells CSARAWADTEAFF. The CDR3 region has the DNA TGCAGTGCTAGGGCATGGGCAGACACTGAAGCTTTCTTT.

In this sample, this clonotype turned up many times. An end of the junction does not agree with germline; a read error may underlie this. This chain links TRBV4-3 with TRBJ2-7; weak D call: TRBD1 (5 bases). The CDR3 has 12 amino acids. Germline loops: CDR1 LGHNA, CDR2 YSLEER. CDR3 region: CAGRDDSYEQYF. As DNA, the CDR3 is TGCGCCGGCAGGGATGACTCCTACGAGCAGTACTTC.

The table lists this clonotype with many counts. The chain has TRBV7-2 and TRBJ2-3, with D perhaps given as TRBD1 or TRBD2 (5 bases each). CDR3 length: 16 amino acids. Trimming took 2 bases from V and 2 from J, leaving 14 bases between them. Germline values: CDR1 SGHTA, CDR2 FQGNSA. The CDR3 protein is CASSLLGDAFTDTQYF. The CDR3 DNA is TGTGCCAGCAGCTTACTGGGGGACGCGTTCACAGATACGCAGTATTTT.

The sample holds a few counts of this clonotype. The rearrangement links TRBV9 to TRBJ2-5, with 8 bases identical to TRBD1. The CDR3 length is 16 residues. V was clipped by 0 bases and J by 2 bases; unmatched bases: 6. CDR1 is SGDLS and CDR2 is YYNGEE in the germline V gene. CDR3 loop: CASSVGQGRRQETQYF. The CDR3 region has the DNA TGTGCCAGCAGCGTAGGACAGGGGCGACGACAAGAGACCCAGTACTTC.

This clonotype was observed at least ten times. The chain carries TRBV7-9 and TRBJ1-6, with D possibly being TRBD1 (5 bases). The germline V gene encodes CDR1 SEHNR and CDR2 FQNEAQ (reference sequence). The CDR3 length is 16 residues. Trimming removed 6 bases at V and 9 bases at J, with 21 bases between. The CDR3 nucleotides read TGTGCCAGCAGTCATTCGGGGGGACGGCCGACTTCACCCCTCCACTTT. Its protein is CASSHSGGRPTSPLHF.

The sample holds many counts of this clonotype. The J gene is TRBJ2-3, the V gene TRBV11-2; no clear D. Germline lookup yields CDR1 SGHAT and CDR2 FQNNGV. The CDR3 length is 13 residues. Trimming stripped 0 bases from V and 6 bases from J, with 7 bases between. The CDR3 protein is CASSLDGPDTQYF. In DNA, the CDR3 is TGTGCCAGCAGCTTAGACGGCCCGGATACGCAGTATTTT.

This clonotype was seen repeatedly, ten times or more. V usage is TRBV6-1 and J usage is TRBJ2-5; D might be TRBD2 (6 bases). The CDR3 spans 14 residues. The V end was cut by 8 bases, the J end by 7 bases, with 20 bases between. Germline values: CDR1 MNHNS, CDR2 SASEGT. CDR3 coding DNA: TGTGCCAGCGCTCAAGGGAGGCTAATGGGGACCCAGTACTTC. It specifies CASAQGRLMGTQYF.

Regarding this clonotype: With a much larger clone just one base away, this may be a read error. The chain has TRBV7-2 and TRBJ2-1; 8 nucleotides align to TRBD2. CDR3 length: 15 residues. CDR1 SGHTA and CDR2 FQGNSA come from the germline V gene. Trimming at V came to 2 bases and at J to 6 bases, leaving 6 bases not matched to a gene. DNA for the CDR3: TGTGCCAGCAGCTTAAGCGGGGGCGCCTGCAATGAGCAGTTCTTC. It codes for CASSLSGGACNEQFF.

This clonotype was seen ten or more times. The J gene is TRBJ2-2, the V gene TRBV5-6; the D gene is possibly TRBD1 (6 bases). The V gene's germline CDR1 is SGHDT and CDR2 YYEEEE. The CDR3 totals 18 residues. Deletions cut 0 bases from V and 1 base from J, with 16 bases between. Here the CDR3 reads CASSLEGVLSLNTGELFF. As DNA, the CDR3 is TGTGCCAGCAGCTTGGAGGGGGTATTGTCCTTGAACACCGGGGAGCTGTTTTTT.

The CDR3 sequence: CSARRDRGPGYTF. CDR3 sequence (DNA): TGCAGTGCTAGAAGAGACAGGGGACCTGGCTACACCTTC. The chain has TRBV20-1 and TRBJ1-2, with 8 bases matching TRBD1. Germline V CDR1 and CDR2: DFQATT, SNEGSKA (reference sequence). Trimming took 2 bases from V and 7 from J; bases not matched to a gene: 6. CDR3 size: 13 residues.

This clonotype was recorded many times. The chain carries TRBV7-2 and TRBJ2-1; D unresolved. Per germline, CDR1 SGHTA and CDR2 FQGNSA. The CDR3 is 15 residues long. The V end lost 2 bases, the J end lost 1 base, and 9 bases lay between the germline ends. The CDR3 region has the DNA TGTGCCAGCAGCTTAAAAAGGGATTCCTACAATGAGCAGTTCTTC. It yields the protein CASSLKRDSYNEQFF.

This clonotype was recorded at least ten times. The V call is TRBV6-5, the J call TRBJ1-6; 9 nucleotides line up with TRBD1. The germline gives CDR1 MNHEY, CDR2 SVGAGI. J was trimmed by 10 bases and V by 4 bases; bases with no gene match: 11. There are 16 residues in the CDR3. CDR3: CASSFQGQGTRSPLHF. The CDR3, as DNA: TGTGCCAGCAGTTTCCAGGGACAGGGAACTCGATCACCCCTCCACTTT.

This clonotype was observed at least ten times. The chain carries TRBV20-1 and TRBJ2-5; 7 bases agree with TRBD2. CDR1 DFQATT and CDR2 SNEGSKA come from the germline V gene (reference sequence). Unmatched junction bases numbered 5, after V lost 3 bases and J lost 4 bases. The CDR3 runs to 13 residues. The CDR3 spells CSASGGSSETQYF. CDR3 in DNA: TGCAGTGCTAGCGGGGGGTCTTCAGAGACCCAGTACTTC.

This clonotype was counted many times. The V call is TRBV20-1, the J call TRBJ1-1; D gene unclear. The germline gives CDR1 DFQATT, CDR2 SNEGSKA (reference sequence). The CDR3 consists of 10 residues. The germline V and J ends were trimmed by 7 bases and 2 bases, with 5 bases remaining between them. DNA of the CDR3: TGCAGTGTCAAAAACACTGAAGCTTTCTTT. Its translation is CSVKNTEAFF.

This clonotype was counted many times. The gene calls are TRBV5-1 and TRBJ2-3; the D gene is possibly TRBD1 (5 bases). V was shortened by 2 bases and J by 2 bases, with 9 bases between the two germline ends. In germline, CDR1 is SGHRS, CDR2 YFSETQ. The CDR3 totals 14 residues. CDR3 bases: TGCGCCAGCAGCTTAGACAGCGTCACAGATACGCAGTATTTT. Amino acid sequence: CASSLDSVTDTQYF.

This clonotype has a count of ten or more. V gene TRBV5-1 combines with J gene TRBJ2-1, with unresolved D. Per germline, CDR1 SGHRS and CDR2 YFSETQ. The CDR3 sequence is 11 residues long. With 0 bases removed from V and 10 bases from J, the gap between germline ends came to 5 bases. This CDR3 is CASSLEQEQFF. The DNA of the CDR3 is TGCGCCAGCAGCTTGGAACAGGAGCAGTTCTTC.

This clonotype was found a few times. The chain recombines TRBV5-1 with TRBJ1-1; D unresolved. The CDR3 has 13 residues. V lost 4 bases to trimming and J lost 0 bases, with 7 bases between them. The germline V gene encodes CDR1 SGHRS and CDR2 YFSETQ. CDR3 sequence: CASSPLMNTEAFF. In DNA, the CDR3 is TGCGCCAGCAGCCCCCTCATGAACACTGAAGCTTTCTTT.